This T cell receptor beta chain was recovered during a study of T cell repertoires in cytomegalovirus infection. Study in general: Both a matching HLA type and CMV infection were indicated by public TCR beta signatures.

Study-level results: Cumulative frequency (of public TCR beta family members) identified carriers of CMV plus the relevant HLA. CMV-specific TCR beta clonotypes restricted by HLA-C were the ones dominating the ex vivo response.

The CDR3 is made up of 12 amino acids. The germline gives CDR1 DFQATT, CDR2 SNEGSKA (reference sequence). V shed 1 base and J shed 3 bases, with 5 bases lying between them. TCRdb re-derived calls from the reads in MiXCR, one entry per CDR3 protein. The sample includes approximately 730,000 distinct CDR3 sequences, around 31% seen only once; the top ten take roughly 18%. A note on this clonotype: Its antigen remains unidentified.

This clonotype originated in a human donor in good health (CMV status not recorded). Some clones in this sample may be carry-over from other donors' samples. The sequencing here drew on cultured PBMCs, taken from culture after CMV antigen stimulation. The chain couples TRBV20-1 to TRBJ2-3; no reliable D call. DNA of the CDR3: TGCAGTGCTAGAGCGAGGACAGATACGCAGTATTTT. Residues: CSARARTDTQYF.